This passage covers 8 T cell receptor beta chains from one sample sequenced in a study of early T cells in non-severe SARS-CoV-2 infection. TCRdb re-analysed the 5' RACE reads in MiXCR, keeping a single row per CDR3 protein. The sample has roughly 100,000 distinct CDR3 sequences; around 13% are singletons. Sequencing input: whole blood. Receptor source: an adult who was a healthcare worker with PCR-confirmed SARS-CoV-2 infection or an uninfected control (not recorded which).

This clonotype was detected ten times or more. The J gene is TRBJ1-1, the V gene TRBV7-8; weak D call: TRBD1 (5 bases). The germline gives CDR1 SGHVS, CDR2 FQNEAQ. CDR3 length: 16 amino acids. V gave up 1 base and J gave up 0 bases, with 12 bases separating them. In DNA, the CDR3 is TGTGCCAGCAGCTTAGTTCCTCAGGGAATGAACACTGAAGCTTTCTTT. This gives the protein CASSLVPQGMNTEAFF.

At least ten counts were recorded for this clonotype. The gene calls are TRBV18 and TRBJ2-1; 10 bases align to TRBD2. The ends lost 8 bases at V and 4 bases at J; junction bases unmatched: 5. The CDR3 loop spans 14 amino acids. The germline V gene encodes CDR1 KGHSH and CDR2 LQKENI. The CDR3: CASQTSGLYNEQFF. The CDR3 coding sequence is TGTGCCAGCCAGACTAGCGGGTTATACAATGAGCAGTTCTTC. Full variable domain (remainder filled in from reference TRBV18 and TRBJ2-1): NAGVMQNPRHLVRRRGQEARLRCSPMKGHSHVYWYRQLPEEGLKFMVYLQKENIIDESGMPKERFSAEFPKEGPSILRIQQVVRGDSAAYFCASQTSGLYNEQFFGPGTRLTVL.

This clonotype was counted between two and nine times. This chain connects TRBV5-5 to TRBJ2-2, with D tentatively TRBD2 (6 bases). CDR1 SGHKS and CDR2 YYEKEE come from the germline V gene (reference sequence). The CDR3 loop spans 15 amino acids. The V and J ends lost 0 bases and 8 bases respectively, with 14 bases between them. DNA of the CDR3: TGTGCCAGCAGCTTGGGGGGAGGAACTGGAGGGGAGCTGTTTTTT. Its translation: CASSLGGGTGGELFF.

The table lists this clonotype with a few counts. The chain combines TRBV3-1 with TRBJ2-4; 9 bases match TRBD2. Germline V gene sequence: CDR1 LGHDT, CDR2 YNNKEL (reference sequence). There are 19 residues in the CDR3. The V and J ends lost 0 bases and 0 bases, in that order; junction bases with no gene match: 9. CDR3 DNA sequence: TGTGCCAGCAGCCAAGATCCTCTAGCGGGGAGAATAGCCAAAAACATTCAGTACTTC. It is translated as CASSQDPLAGRIAKNIQYF.

In its sample, this clonotype was seen a few times. The J gene is TRBJ1-1, the V gene TRBV5-4, with a possible D match to TRBD1 (5 bases). Trimming removed 4 bases at V and 1 base at J, with 11 bases between. In germline, CDR1 is SGHNT, CDR2 YYREEE (reference sequence). The CDR3 loop spans 14 amino acids. The CDR3 loop is CASSQDTKNTEAFF. In nucleotides, the CDR3 is TGTGCCAGCAGCCAGGACACCAAGAACACTGAAGCTTTCTTT.

The J gene is TRBJ1-1, the V gene TRBV5-1, with D uncertain. Trimming shortened V by 5 bases and J by 2 bases, and 13 bases separated the two germline ends. There are 14 residues in the CDR3. Germline V gene lookup returns CDR1 SGHRS and CDR2 YFSETQ. The DNA for the CDR3 is TGCGCCAGCAGTAGGCGAGGCGGCAACACTGAAGCTTTCTTT. Amino acids: CASSRRGGNTEAFF.

The chain has TRBV2 and TRBJ1-6, with D tentatively TRBD1 (5 bases). This CDR3 region has 12 residues. The V end was cut by 0 bases, the J end by 16 bases, with 10 bases between. Germline assignment: CDR1 SNHLY and CDR2 FYNNEI. The chain's CDR3 is CASSEAAGRLHF. In DNA form, the CDR3 reads TGTGCCAGCAGTGAAGCAGCGGGACGTCTCCACTTT.

Worth noting for this clonotype: This clone may be a read error of a much larger clone one base away. The rearrangement joins TRBV12-3 or TRBV12-4 to TRBJ2-7; 9 nucleotides align to TRBD1. CDR3 length: 14 residues. The CDR3 nucleotides are TGTTCCAGCAGTTTTCCGGGACAGGGCTCCGAGCAGTACTTC. Encoded protein: CSSSFPGQGSEQYF.